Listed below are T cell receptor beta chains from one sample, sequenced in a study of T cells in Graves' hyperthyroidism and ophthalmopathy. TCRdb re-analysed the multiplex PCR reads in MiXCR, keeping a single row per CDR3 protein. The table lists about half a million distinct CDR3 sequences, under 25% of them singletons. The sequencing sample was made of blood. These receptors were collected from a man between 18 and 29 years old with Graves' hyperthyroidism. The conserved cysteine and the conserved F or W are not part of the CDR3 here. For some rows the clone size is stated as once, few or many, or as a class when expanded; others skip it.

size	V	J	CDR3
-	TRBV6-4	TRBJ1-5	ASIGGVRYSNQPQH
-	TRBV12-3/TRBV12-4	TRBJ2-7	ASSSRDMYEQY
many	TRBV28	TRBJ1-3	ASSPEISNTIY
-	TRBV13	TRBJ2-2	ASSLGPGTGITGELF
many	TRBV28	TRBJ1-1	ASSFDWGENTEAF
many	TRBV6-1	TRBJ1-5	ASSVSRGDLSPQH
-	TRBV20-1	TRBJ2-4	SARGDVRSKNIKY
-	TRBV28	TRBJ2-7	ASHTSAGEQY
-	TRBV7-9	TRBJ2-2	ASSSERAGELF
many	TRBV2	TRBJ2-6	ASSPEWGTGANVLT
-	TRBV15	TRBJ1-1	ATSRDRGFRTEAF
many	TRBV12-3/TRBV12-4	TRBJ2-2	ASSGLAGTGELF
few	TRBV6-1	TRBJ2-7	AGSEVILGEQY
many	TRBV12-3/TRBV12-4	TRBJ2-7	ASTKGGASYEQY
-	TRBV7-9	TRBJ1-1	ASSSSGQTAVEAF
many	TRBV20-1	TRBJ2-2	SARGPSNTGELF
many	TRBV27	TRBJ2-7	ASSFGSGAGEQY
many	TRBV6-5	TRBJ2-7	ASSPAGVRDEQY
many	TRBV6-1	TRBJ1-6	ASSEAGRVGSPLH
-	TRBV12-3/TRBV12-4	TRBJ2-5	ASSLAGGTETQY
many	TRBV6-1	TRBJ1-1	ASSRTTGGKESAF
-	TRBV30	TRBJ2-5	AFGIGETQY
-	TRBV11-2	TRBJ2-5	ASSQRSGRIEQETQY
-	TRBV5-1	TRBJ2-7	ASSGWTGAYEQY
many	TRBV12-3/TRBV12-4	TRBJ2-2	ASGAQRELF
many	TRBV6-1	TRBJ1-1	ASRDRRGDTEAF
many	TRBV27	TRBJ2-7	ASSFMTSANHYEQY
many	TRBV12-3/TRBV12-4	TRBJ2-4	ASSPHWPGVIQY
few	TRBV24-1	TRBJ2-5	ATSEKTGGQETQY
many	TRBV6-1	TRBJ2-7	ASSKQGTYEQY